This TCR beta chain was retrieved from a study of blood T cell repertoires in COVID-19. About the research overall: Samples came from the United States, Italy and Spain, spanning acute and convalescent COVID-19. PBMCs, B-cell-depleted T cells, or T cells were the source of the cDNA or gDNA that made up the material.

Authors' processing steps: From reference gene primer amplification, estimates of nucleated cell counts were derived. Sequencing was performed with immunoSEQ multiplex PCR; in TCRdb, only in-frame clones are kept and a portion is missing. V, J and clone size are those of that table, while D and trimming were read from the DNA. The sample lists fewer than 150,000 clones, roughly four fifths occurring once. This clone has only a few counts. Different DNA sequences within this sample yield the same CDR3. This CDR3 comprises 12 residues. The V and J ends lost 5 bases and 4 bases respectively, with 9 bases between them.

This rearrangement joins TRBV12-3 or TRBV12-4 to TRBJ2-7; a possible D gene is TRBD1 (6 bases). The source is a human donor in a cohort sampled during active COVID-19. The sample comprised peripheral blood. The CDR3 bases are TGTGCCAGCAGTCCTGGACAGTACGAGCAGTACTTC. This sequence encodes CASSPGQYEQYF.